The rows below give T cell receptor beta chains drawn from one sample of a study of shared clonotypes between healthy human individuals. The assay was immunoSEQ multiplex PCR, and TCRdb's table has in-frame clones only and misses some. The data hold millions of clones, with around nine tenths observed a single time. Source material: naive CD4+ T cells sorted from blood. The origin of the receptors is a man aged 18 to 30 in good health. Each CDR3 is given with its conserved first and last residue. The D gene is left open where the match is weak.

V	length	J	D	CDR3	DNA
TRBV9	15	TRBJ2-4	TRBD1	CASSVSGTDKNIQYF	TGTGCCAGCAGCGTCTCCGGGACAGACAAAAACATTCAGTACTTC
TRBV6-1	15	TRBJ2-3	.	CASSERVSRTDTQYF	TGTGCCAGCAGCGAGAGGGTTTCTCGGACAGATACGCAGTATTTT
TRBV28	14	TRBJ2-7	TRBD1	CASSLQGAAYEQYF	TGTGCCAGCAGTTTACAGGGGGCAGCCTACGAGCAGTACTTC
TRBV6-1	15	TRBJ1-2	TRBD1	CASSRSGTGDYGYTF	TGTGCCAGCAGCCGGTCGGGGACAGGGGACTATGGCTACACCTTC
TRBV5-4	14	TRBJ2-3	.	CASSLSLVGDTQYF	TGTGCCAGCAGCTTGTCCCTAGTTGGGGATACGCAGTATTTT
TRBV25-1	13	TRBJ1-2	.	CASSGGAIYGYTF	TGTGCCAGCAGTGGGGGGGCGATCTATGGCTACACCTTC
TRBV7-9	14	TRBJ1-1	.	CASSLFQGTTEAFF	TGTGCCAGCAGCTTATTTCAAGGGACCACTGAAGCTTTCTTT
TRBV11-2	15	TRBJ2-4	.	CASSTRGAAKNIQYF	TGTGCCAGCAGCACTAGAGGGGCTGCCAAAAACATTCAGTACTTC
TRBV29-1	14	TRBJ2-5	TRBD2	CSVASGGAGETQYF	TGCAGCGTTGCCAGCGGGGGGGCTGGAGAGACCCAGTACTTC
TRBV30	13	TRBJ2-1	.	CAWRSGVYNEQFF	TGTGCCTGGAGGAGTGGGGTCTACAATGAGCAGTTCTTC
TRBV5-1	20	TRBJ2-7	TRBD1	CASSLAPAGHDRGRTYEQYF	TGCGCCAGCAGCTTGGCCCCGGCAGGCCATGACAGGGGGCGGACCTACGAGCAGTACTTC
TRBV7-2	15	TRBJ2-1	.	CASSLGPGGNNEQFF	TGTGCCAGCAGCTTAGGACCAGGGGGGAACAATGAGCAGTTCTTC
TRBV28	15	TRBJ1-3	.	CASSPPPDSGNTIYF	TGTGCCAGCAGCCCCCCCCCTGACTCTGGAAACACCATATATTTT
TRBV28	14	TRBJ1-3	.	CASQSTSSGNTIYF	TGTGCCAGCCAATCTACAAGCTCTGGAAACACCATATATTTT
TRBV28	14	TRBJ1-2	.	CASRPGEGPYGYTF	TGTGCCAGCAGGCCCGGGGAGGGACCCTATGGCTACACCTTC